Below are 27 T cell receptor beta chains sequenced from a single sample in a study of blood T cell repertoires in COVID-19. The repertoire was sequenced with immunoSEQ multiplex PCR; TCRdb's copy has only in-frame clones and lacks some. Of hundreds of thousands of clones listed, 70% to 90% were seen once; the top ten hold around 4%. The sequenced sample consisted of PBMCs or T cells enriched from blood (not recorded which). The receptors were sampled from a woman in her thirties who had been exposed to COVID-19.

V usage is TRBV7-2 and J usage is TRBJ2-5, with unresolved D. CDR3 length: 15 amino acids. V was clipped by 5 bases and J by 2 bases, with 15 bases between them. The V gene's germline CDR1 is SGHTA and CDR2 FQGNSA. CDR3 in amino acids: CASSRQTERQETQYF. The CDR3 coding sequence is TGTGCCAGCAGCAGACAAACGGAACGTCAAGAGACCCAGTACTTC.

CDR3 coding DNA: TGTGCCAGCAGCTTCAACAGGGATCAGCCCCAGCATTTT. It is translated as CASSFNRDQPQHF. The chain couples TRBV11-2 to TRBJ1-5, with a possible D match to TRBD1 (6 bases). V lost 3 bases and J lost 5, with 8 bases in between. The CDR3 runs 13 residues. Per germline, CDR1 SGHAT and CDR2 FQNNGV.

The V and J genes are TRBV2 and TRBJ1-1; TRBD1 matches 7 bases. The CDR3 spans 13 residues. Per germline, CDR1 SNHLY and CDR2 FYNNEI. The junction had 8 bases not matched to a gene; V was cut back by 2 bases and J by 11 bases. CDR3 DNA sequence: TGTGCCAGCAGTGAAAATTTTGGGACAGCGGCTTTCTTT. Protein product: CASSENFGTAAFF.

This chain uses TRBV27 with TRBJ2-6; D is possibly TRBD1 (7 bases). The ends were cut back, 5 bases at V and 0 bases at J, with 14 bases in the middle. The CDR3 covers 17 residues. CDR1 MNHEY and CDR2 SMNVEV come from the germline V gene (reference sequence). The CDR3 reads CASSGQGGYSGANVLTF. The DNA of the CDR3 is TGTGCCAGCAGTGGGCAGGGGGGATACTCTGGGGCCAACGTCCTGACTTTC. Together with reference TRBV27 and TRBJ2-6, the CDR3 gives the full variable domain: EAQVTQNPRYLITVTGKKLTVTCSQNMNHEYMSWYRQDPGLGLRQIYYSMNVEVTDKGDVPEGYKVSRKEKRNFPLILESPSPNQTSLYFCASSGQGGYSGANVLTFGAGSRLTVL.

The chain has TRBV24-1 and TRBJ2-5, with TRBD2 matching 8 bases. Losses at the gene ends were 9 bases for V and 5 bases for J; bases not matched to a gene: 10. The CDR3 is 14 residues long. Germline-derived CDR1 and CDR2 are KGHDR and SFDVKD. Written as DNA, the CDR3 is TGTGCCACCGGGGTGCGGGGGGCGGATGAGACCCAGTACTTC. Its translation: CATGVRGADETQYF.

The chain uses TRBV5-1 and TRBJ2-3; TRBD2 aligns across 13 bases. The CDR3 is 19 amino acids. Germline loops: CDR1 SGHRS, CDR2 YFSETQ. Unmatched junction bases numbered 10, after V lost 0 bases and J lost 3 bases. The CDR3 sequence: CASSLAGGTSGVETDTQYF. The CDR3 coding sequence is TGCGCCAGCAGCTTGGCCGGAGGGACTAGCGGGGTGGAAACAGATACGCAGTATTTT.

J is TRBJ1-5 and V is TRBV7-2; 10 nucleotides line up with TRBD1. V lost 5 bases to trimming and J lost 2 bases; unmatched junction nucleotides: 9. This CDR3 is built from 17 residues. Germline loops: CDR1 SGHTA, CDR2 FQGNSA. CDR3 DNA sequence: TGTGCCAGCAGCCTCCGGGACAGGGGACGGGGCAATCAGCCCCAGCATTTT. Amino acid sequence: CASSLRDRGRGNQPQHF.

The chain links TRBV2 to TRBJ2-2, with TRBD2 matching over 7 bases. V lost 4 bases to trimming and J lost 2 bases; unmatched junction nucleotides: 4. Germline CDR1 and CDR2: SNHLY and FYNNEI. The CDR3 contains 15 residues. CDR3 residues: CASSALAENTGELFF. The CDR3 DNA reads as TGTGCCAGCAGTGCCCTAGCGGAAAACACCGGGGAGCTGTTTTTT.

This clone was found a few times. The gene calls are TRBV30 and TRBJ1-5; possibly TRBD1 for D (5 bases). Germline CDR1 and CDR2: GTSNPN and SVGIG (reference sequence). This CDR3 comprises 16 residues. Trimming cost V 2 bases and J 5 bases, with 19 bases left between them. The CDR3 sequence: CAWSSGSGFRDQPQHF. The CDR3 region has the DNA TGTGCCTGGAGTAGTGGATCCGGATTCAGGGATCAGCCCCAGCATTTT.

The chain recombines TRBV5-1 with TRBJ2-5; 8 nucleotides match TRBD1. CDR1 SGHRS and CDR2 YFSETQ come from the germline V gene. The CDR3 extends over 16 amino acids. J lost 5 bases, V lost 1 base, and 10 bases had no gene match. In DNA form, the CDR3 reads TGCGCCAGCAGCTTGATAGGGACAGGTGGCGGGGAGACCCAGTACTTC. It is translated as CASSLIGTGGGETQYF.

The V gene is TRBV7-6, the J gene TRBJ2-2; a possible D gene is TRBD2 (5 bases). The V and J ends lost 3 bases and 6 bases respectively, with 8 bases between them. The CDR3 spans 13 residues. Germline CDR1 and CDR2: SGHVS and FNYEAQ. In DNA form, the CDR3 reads TGTGCCAGCAGCTTTCCGGGATCCGGGGAGCTGTTTTTT. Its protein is CASSFPGSGELFF.

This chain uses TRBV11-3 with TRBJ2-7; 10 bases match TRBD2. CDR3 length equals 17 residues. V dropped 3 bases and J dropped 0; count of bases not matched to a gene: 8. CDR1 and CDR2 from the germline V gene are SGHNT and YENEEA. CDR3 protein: CASSLGTSGVNSYEQYF. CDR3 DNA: TGTGCCAGCAGCTTGGGCACTAGCGGGGTAAACTCCTACGAGCAGTACTTC.

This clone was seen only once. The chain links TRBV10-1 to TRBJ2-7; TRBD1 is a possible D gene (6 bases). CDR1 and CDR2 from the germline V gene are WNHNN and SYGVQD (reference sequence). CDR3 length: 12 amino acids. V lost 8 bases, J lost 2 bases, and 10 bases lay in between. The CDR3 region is CASGDTPYEQYF. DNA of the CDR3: TGCGCCAGCGGGGACACCCCCTACGAGCAGTACTTC.

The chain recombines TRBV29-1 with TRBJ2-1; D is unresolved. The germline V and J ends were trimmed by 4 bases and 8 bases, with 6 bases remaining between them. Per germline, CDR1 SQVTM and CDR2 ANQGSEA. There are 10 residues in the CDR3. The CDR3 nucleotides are TGCAGCGTTGGAGCTCATGAGCAGTTCTTC. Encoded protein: CSVGAHEQFF.

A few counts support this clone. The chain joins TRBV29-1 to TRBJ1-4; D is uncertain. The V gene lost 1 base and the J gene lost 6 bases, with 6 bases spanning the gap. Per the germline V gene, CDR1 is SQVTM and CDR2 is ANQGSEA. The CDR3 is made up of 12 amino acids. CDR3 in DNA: TGCAGCGTTGAAGGAACGGATGAAAAACTGTTTTTT. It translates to CSVEGTDEKLFF. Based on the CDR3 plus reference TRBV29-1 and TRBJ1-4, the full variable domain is SAVISQKPSRDICQRGTSLTIQCQVDSQVTMMFWYRQQPGQSLTLIATANQGSEATYESGFVIDKFPISRPNLTFSTLTVSNMSPEDSSIYLCSVEGTDEKLFFGSGTQLSVL.

CDR3 amino acids: CASTDIRDSYNTGELFF. CDR3 nucleotide sequence: TGTGCCAGCACTGACATCCGGGACTCCTACAACACCGGGGAGCTGTTTTTT. The gene calls are TRBV2 and TRBJ2-2; possible D gene TRBD2, 6 bases. Germline V gives CDR1 SNHLY, CDR2 FYNNEI. The CDR3 length is 17 residues. Trimming shortened V by 7 bases and J by 2 bases, and 20 bases separated the two germline ends. The variable domain in full, with the rest retrieved from reference TRBV2 and TRBJ2-2, is EPEVTQTPSHQVTQMGQEVILRCVPISNHLYFYWYRQILGQKVEFLVSFYNNEISEKSEIFDDQFSVERPDGSNFTLKIRSTKLEDSAMYFCASTDIRDSYNTGELFFGEGSRLTVL.

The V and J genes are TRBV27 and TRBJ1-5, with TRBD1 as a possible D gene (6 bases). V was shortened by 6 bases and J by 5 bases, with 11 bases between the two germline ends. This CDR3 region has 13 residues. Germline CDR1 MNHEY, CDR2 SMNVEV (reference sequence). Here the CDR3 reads CASRGRGDQPQHF. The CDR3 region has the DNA TGTGCCAGCAGGGGGAGGGGGGATCAGCCCCAGCATTTT.

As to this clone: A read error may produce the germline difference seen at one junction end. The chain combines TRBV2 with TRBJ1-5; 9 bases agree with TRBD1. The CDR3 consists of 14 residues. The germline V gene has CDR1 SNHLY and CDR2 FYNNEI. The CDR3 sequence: CASSDTGGKQPQHF. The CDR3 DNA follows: TGTGCCAGCAGTGATACAGGGGGCAAACAGCCCCAGCATTTT.

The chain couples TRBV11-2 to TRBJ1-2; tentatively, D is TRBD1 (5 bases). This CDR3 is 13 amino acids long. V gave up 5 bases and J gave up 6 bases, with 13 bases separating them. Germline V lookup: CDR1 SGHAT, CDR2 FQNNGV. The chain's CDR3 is CASSLWDSDGYTF. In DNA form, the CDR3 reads TGTGCCAGCAGCCTATGGGACTCTGATGGCTACACCTTC.

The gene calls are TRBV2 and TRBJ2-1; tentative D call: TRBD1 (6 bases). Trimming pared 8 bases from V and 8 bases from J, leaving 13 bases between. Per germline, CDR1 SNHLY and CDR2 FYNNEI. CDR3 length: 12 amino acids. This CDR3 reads CASEQRQDEQFF. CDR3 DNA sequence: TGTGCCAGCGAACAAAGACAGGATGAGCAGTTCTTC.

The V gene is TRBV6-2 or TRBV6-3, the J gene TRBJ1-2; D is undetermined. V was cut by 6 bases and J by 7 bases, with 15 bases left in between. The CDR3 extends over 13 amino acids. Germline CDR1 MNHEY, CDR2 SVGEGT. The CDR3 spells CASSPTGVRGYTF. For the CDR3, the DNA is TGTGCCAGCAGCCCCACCGGGGTCCGTGGCTACACCTTC.

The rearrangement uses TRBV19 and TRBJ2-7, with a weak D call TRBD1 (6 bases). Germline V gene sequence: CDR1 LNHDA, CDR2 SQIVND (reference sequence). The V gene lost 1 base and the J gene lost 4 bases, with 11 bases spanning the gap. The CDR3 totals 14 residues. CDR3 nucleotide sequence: TGTGCCAGTAGTATAGGCCAGGGGCGGTACGAGCAGTACTTC. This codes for CASSIGQGRYEQYF.

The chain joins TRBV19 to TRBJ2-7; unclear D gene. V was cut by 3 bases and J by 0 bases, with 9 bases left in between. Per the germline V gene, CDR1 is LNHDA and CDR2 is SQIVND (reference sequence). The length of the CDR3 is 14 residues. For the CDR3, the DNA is TGTGCCAGTAGTATCGGCGGCAACTCCTACGAGCAGTACTTC. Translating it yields CASSIGGNSYEQYF.

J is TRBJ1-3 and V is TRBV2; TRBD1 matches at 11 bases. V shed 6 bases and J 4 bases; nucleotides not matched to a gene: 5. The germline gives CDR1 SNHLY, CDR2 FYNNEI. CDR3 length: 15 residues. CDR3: CASRGQGVFGNTIYF. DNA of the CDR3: TGTGCCAGCAGGGGACAGGGGGTTTTCGGAAACACCATATATTTT.

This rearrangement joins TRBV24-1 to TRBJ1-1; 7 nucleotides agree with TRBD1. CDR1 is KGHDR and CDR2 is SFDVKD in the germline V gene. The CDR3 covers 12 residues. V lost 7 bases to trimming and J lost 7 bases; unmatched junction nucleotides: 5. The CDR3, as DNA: TGTGCCACCAGGAACAGGGGTGGTGAAGCTTTCTTT. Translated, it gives CATRNRGGEAFF.

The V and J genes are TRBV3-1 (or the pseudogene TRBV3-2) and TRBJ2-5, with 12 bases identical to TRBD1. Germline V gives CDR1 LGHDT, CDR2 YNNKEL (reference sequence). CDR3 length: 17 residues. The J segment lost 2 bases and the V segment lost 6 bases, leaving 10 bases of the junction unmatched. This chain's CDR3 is CASRPRPGQGAQETQYF. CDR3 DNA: TGTGCCAGCAGGCCACGCCCGGGACAGGGGGCGCAAGAGACCCAGTACTTC.

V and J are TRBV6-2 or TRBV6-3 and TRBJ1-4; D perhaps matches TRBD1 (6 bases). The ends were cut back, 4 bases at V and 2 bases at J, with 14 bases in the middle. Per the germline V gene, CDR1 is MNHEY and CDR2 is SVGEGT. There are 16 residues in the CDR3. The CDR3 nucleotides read TGTGCCAGCAGTTCCTACTTCAGGGGTACTAATGAAAAACTGTTTTTT. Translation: CASSSYFRGTNEKLFF.